This T cell receptor beta chain was captured in a study of human T cells and chemical hapten exposure. Study outcomes and limitations: In comparison with controls, expanded TCRs gave rise to a significantly larger number of large CDR3 similarity clusters.

TCRdb re-analysed the RACE reads in MiXCR, keeping a single row per CDR3 protein. The sample includes roughly 110,000 distinct CDR3 sequences, approximately 12% seen only once; the top ten take over 1.5%. Losses at the gene ends were 5 bases for V and 7 bases for J; bases not matched to a gene: 8. CDR1 is LNHNV, CDR2 YYDKDF, per germline (reference sequence). CDR3 length: 15 amino acids. On this clonotype: Its cognate antigen is unknown.

Time point denoted: pre-sensitization, week 0. Treatment: therapeutic diphenylcyclopropenone sensitization with weekly scalp DPC. The material sequenced was whole blood, taken in connection with sensitization to the hapten diphenylcyclopropenone (DPC). This rearrangement joins TRBV15 to TRBJ1-6; 7 positions match TRBD1. The clonotype originates from a woman aged 50 to 65 with alopecia areata. Some clones in this sample may be carry-over from other donors' samples. The DNA for the CDR3 is TGTGCCACCAGCCCCCGCACGACAGGGAATTCACCCCTCCACTTT. Translating gives CATSPRTTGNSPLHF. Together with reference TRBV15 and TRBJ1-6, the CDR3 gives the full variable domain: DAMVIQNPRYQVTQFGKPVTLSCSQTLNHNVMYWYQQKSSQAPKLLFHYYDKDFNNEADTPDNFQSRRPNTSFCFLDIRSPGLGDTAMYLCATSPRTTGNSPLHFGNGTRLTVT.